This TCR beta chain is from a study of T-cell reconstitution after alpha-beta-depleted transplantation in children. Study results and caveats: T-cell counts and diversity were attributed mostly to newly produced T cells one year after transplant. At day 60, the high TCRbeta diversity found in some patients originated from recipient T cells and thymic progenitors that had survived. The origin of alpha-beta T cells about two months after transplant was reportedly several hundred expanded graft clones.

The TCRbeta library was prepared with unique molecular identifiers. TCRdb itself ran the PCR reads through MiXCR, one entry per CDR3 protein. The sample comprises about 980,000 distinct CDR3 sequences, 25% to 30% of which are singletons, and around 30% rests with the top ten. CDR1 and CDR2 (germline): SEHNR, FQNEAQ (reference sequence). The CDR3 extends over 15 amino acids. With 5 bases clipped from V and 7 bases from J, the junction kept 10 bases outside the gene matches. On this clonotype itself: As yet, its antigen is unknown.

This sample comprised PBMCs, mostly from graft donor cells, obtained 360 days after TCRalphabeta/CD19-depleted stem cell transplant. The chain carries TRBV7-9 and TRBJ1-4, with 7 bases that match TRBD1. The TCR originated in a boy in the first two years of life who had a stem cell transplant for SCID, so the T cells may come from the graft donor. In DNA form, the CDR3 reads TGTGCCAGCAGCCCCCAGGGCAGGGGGGGTGAAAAACTGTTTTTT. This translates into CASSPQGRGGEKLFF.